These 32 T cell receptor beta chains were all obtained from the same sample, sequenced in a study of blood T cell repertoires in COVID-19. Sequencing was performed with immunoSEQ multiplex PCR; in TCRdb, only in-frame clones are kept and a portion is missing. Of over 100,000 clones in the sample, roughly 88% were seen once. What was sequenced was peripheral blood. The source of these receptors is a man aged 35 to 55 with acute or convalescent COVID-19.

V and J are TRBV29-1 and TRBJ1-1, with 8 bases matching TRBD1. This CDR3 spans 13 amino acids. Germline CDR1 reads SQVTM; CDR2 reads ANQGSEA. J gave up 3 bases and V 6 bases, and 6 bases lay outside the gene matches. Written as DNA, the CDR3 is TGCAGCGTGACAGGGGTTTCCCACACTGAAGCTTTCTTT. Its translation is CSVTGVSHTEAFF.

This clone was observed a few times. This chain joins TRBV25-1 and TRBJ1-2; 12 nucleotides line up with TRBD1. This CDR3 contains 17 residues. Per the germline V gene, CDR1 is MGHDK and CDR2 is SYGVNS. The V segment lost 3 bases and the J segment 4 bases; nucleotides outside the gene matches: 9. In nucleotides, the CDR3 is TGTGCCAGCAGTGAGCCTGGGACAGGGGGCGCGCTCTATGGCTACACCTTC. Translation gives CASSEPGTGGALYGYTF.

Here the CDR3 reads CASSSGQLDEQFF. The CDR3 DNA reads as TGTGCCAGCAGCTCGGGACAGCTGGATGAGCAGTTCTTC. V is TRBV11-2 and J is TRBJ2-1, with TRBD1 matching 7 bases. The germline gives CDR1 SGHAT, CDR2 FQNNGV. CDR3 length equals 13 residues. The ends lost 4 bases at V and 8 bases at J; junction bases unmatched: 5. Complete variable domain (other parts from reference TRBV11-2 and TRBJ2-1): EAGVAQSPRYKIIEKRQSVAFWCNPISGHATLYWYQQILGQGPKLLIQFQNNGVVDDSQLPKDRFSAERLKGVDSTLKIQPAKLEDSAVYLCASSSGQLDEQFFGPGTRLTVL.

This rearrangement joins TRBV5-4 to TRBJ1-4, with D maybe TRBD1 (6 bases). This CDR3 has 14 amino acids. CDR1 and CDR2 from the germline V gene are SGHNT and YYREEE (reference sequence). V was pared by 3 bases and J by 6 bases, with 12 bases between. The CDR3 loop is CASSYRDTDEKLFF. The CDR3 DNA reads TGTGCCAGCAGCTACCGGGACACGGATGAAAAACTGTTTTTT.

This clone was counted once. The chain uses TRBV19 and TRBJ1-2; D is perhaps TRBD1 (6 bases). Germline CDR1 and CDR2: LNHDA and SQIVND (reference sequence). This CDR3 comprises 14 residues. V lost 3 bases, J lost 4 bases, and 12 bases lay in between. CDR3 DNA: TGTGCCAGTAGTATTTCGGCAGGGGCCTATGGCTACACCTTC. Translating it yields CASSISAGAYGYTF.

This clone was detected only a few times. The chain links TRBV23-1 to TRBJ2-7; 8 nucleotides line up with TRBD1. TRBV23-1 is assigned to the ORF class and has an uncertain function. CDR3 length: 15 amino acids. V lost 8 bases to trimming and J lost 4 bases; unmatched junction nucleotides: 13. The CDR3 region has the DNA TGCGCCAGCGGACCGGATCAGGGGGCTTCGTACGAGCAGTACTTC. Its translation is CASGPDQGASYEQYF.

The chain has TRBV5-8 and TRBJ1-2; a weak D match, TRBD1 (5 bases). There are 13 residues in the CDR3. Looked up from germline, CDR1 is SGHTS and CDR2 is YDEGEE. The ends were cut back, 2 bases at V and 5 bases at J, with 10 bases in the middle. CDR3 sequence (DNA): TGTGCCAGCAGCTTCCGTCGACAGTATGGCTACACCTTC. Amino acid sequence: CASSFRRQYGYTF.

This sequence joins TRBV18 and TRBJ1-1; TRBD1 might be the D (6 bases). Trimming removed 0 bases from V and 4 bases from J, with 12 bases in between. Germline V gene lookup returns CDR1 KGHSH and CDR2 LQKENI. The CDR3 extends over 15 amino acids. The CDR3 loop is CASSPPAGVGTEAFF. In DNA, the CDR3 is TGTGCCAGCTCACCACCGGCAGGGGTGGGCACTGAAGCTTTCTTT.

The chain couples TRBV20-1 to TRBJ2-1; 7 bases fit TRBD2. This CDR3 comprises 15 residues. V gave up 3 bases and J gave up 3 bases; unmatched junction bases: 8. Germline CDR1 reads DFQATT; CDR2 reads SNEGSKA (reference sequence). The CDR3 region is CSASVAASGYNEQFF. CDR3 nucleotide sequence: TGCAGTGCTAGTGTTGCGGCTAGCGGCTACAATGAGCAGTTCTTC.

The CDR3 nucleotides are TGTGCCACCAGCAGAGATCCCTGGGGGGGCTGGGGCTCCTACGAGCAGTACTTC. Amino acids: CATSRDPWGGWGSYEQYF. This sequence joins TRBV15 and TRBJ2-7; perhaps TRBD2 as D (7 bases). The CDR3 spans 18 residues. The V gene lost 0 bases and the J gene lost 0 bases, with 18 bases spanning the gap. Germline CDR1 and CDR2: LNHNV and YYDKDF (reference sequence).

This chain joins TRBV6-5 and TRBJ1-1; D gene unclear. This CDR3 is 16 amino acids long. The V gene lost 0 bases and the J gene lost 4 bases, with 15 bases spanning the gap. The germline V gene has CDR1 MNHEY and CDR2 SVGAGI. The CDR3 reads CASSYSIRAGGTEAFF. The CDR3 DNA reads as TGTGCCAGCAGTTACTCCATTAGGGCGGGCGGCACTGAAGCTTTCTTT.

The rearrangement links TRBV21-1 to TRBJ2-7; the D call TRBD2 from the table was never checked on the DNA. TRBV21-1 is marked as a pseudogene. The CDR3 covers 17 residues. CDR3 sequence (DNA): TGTGCCAGCAGCAAACAACGACTAGCGGGTTCTTTATACGAGCAGTACTTC. Translated: CASSKQRLAGSLYEQYF.

This chain connects TRBV12-5 to TRBJ2-2, with 7 bases identical to TRBD1. Trimming cost V 8 bases and J 4 bases; bases outside gene matches: 10. CDR1 and CDR2 (germline): LGHNT, FRNRAP. The CDR3 is 15 amino acids. CDR3 DNA sequence: TGTGCTAGTCGGATACAGGGGTCGAGCACCGGGGAGCTGTTTTTT. Protein: CASRIQGSSTGELFF.

This clone was observed once. The chain is built from TRBV10-3 and TRBJ1-1; 8 nucleotides match TRBD1. The V segment lost 3 bases and the J segment 6 bases; nucleotides outside the gene matches: 6. The germline CDR1 and CDR2 sequences are ENHRY and SYGVKD. The CDR3 is made up of 14 amino acids. The CDR3 here is CAISEPTGGAEAFF. Written as DNA, the CDR3 is TGTGCCATCAGTGAACCTACAGGGGGGGCTGAAGCTTTCTTT.

The table lists this clone with a count of one. The chain couples TRBV6-2 or TRBV6-3 to TRBJ1-6; no clear D gene. V was pared by 2 bases and J by 1 base, with 9 bases between. Germline V gene lookup returns CDR1 MNHEY and CDR2 SVGEGT. This CDR3 has 16 amino acids. Written as DNA, the CDR3 is TGTGCCAGCAGTTACCGGGGTGGATCCTATAATTCACCCCTCCACTTT. Its translation: CASSYRGGSYNSPLHF.

The chain employs TRBV3-1 (or the pseudogene TRBV3-2) and TRBJ2-7, with 7 bases matching TRBD2. This CDR3 has 16 residues. V dropped 5 bases and J dropped 0; count of bases not matched to a gene: 10. Germline-derived CDR1 and CDR2 are LGHDT and YNNKEL (reference sequence). The CDR3 spells CASSELAGVSSYEQYF. The CDR3 DNA reads TGTGCCAGCAGCGAGTTAGCGGGCGTTAGCTCCTACGAGCAGTACTTC.

The chain uses TRBV10-3 and TRBJ1-6; the D is unclear. CDR3 length: 14 amino acids. With 0 bases removed from V and 10 bases from J, the gap between germline ends came to 10 bases. Germline lookup yields CDR1 ENHRY and CDR2 SYGVKD. CDR3 nucleotides: TGTGCCATCAGTGAGTCGAGTACCGGGTCACCCCTCCACTTT. The encoded protein is CAISESSTGSPLHF.

This chain joins TRBV18 and TRBJ1-1; TRBD1 might be the D (5 bases). Per the germline V gene, CDR1 is KGHSH and CDR2 is LQKENI. Trimming left V 1 base short and J 0 bases short, with 12 bases between. The CDR3 consists of 16 residues. CDR3 bases: TGTGCCAGCTCACCACGGACAACCCACGTGAACACTGAAGCTTTCTTT. This gives the protein CASSPRTTHVNTEAFF.

The chain recombines TRBV7-9 with TRBJ2-3; D is ambiguous. Germline assignment: CDR1 SEHNR and CDR2 FQNEAQ (reference sequence). The length of the CDR3 is 13 residues. V was trimmed by 2 bases and J by 0 bases, leaving 3 bases between them. The DNA of the CDR3 is TGTGCCAGCAGCTTACTCAGCACAGATACGCAGTATTTT. Translating it yields CASSLLSTDTQYF.

This sequence joins TRBV19 and TRBJ2-5, with D possibly matching TRBD2 (6 bases). Per the germline V gene, CDR1 is LNHDA and CDR2 is SQIVND (reference sequence). With 5 bases removed from V and 0 bases from J, the gap between germline ends came to 10 bases. The CDR3 is made up of 14 amino acids. CDR3 loop: CASSSRDYQETQYF. The CDR3 region has the DNA TGTGCCAGTAGTTCCCGGGACTACCAAGAGACCCAGTACTTC.

V gene TRBV6-5 combines with J gene TRBJ1-3; D not resolved. V was shortened by 2 bases and J by 0 bases, with 8 bases between the two germline ends. Per germline, CDR1 MNHEY and CDR2 SVGAGI. The CDR3 extends over 15 amino acids. The CDR3 sequence: CASSYEATSGNTIYF. The CDR3 DNA reads as TGTGCCAGCAGTTACGAGGCGACCTCTGGAAACACCATATATTTT.

The chain combines TRBV4-1 with TRBJ2-3, with 12 bases that match TRBD2. In germline, CDR1 is MGHRA, CDR2 YSYEKL. The CDR3 sequence is 16 residues long. Trimming took 4 bases from V and 8 from J; bases not matched to a gene: 10. CDR3 in DNA: TGCGCCAGCAGCCGCGGAAACCTAGCGGGAGGGGGTACGCAGTATTTT. Translation gives CASSRGNLAGGGTQYF.

V and J are TRBV9 and TRBJ2-7; D is possibly TRBD1 (6 bases). Trimming cost V 6 bases and J 7 bases, with 23 bases left between them. CDR1 SGDLS and CDR2 YYNGEE come from the germline V gene. The CDR3 has 15 amino acids. The CDR3 here is CASTEGGNPTLEQYF. The CDR3 nucleotides are TGTGCCAGCACCGAAGGGGGTAACCCCACCTTAGAGCAGTACTTC.

The chain links TRBV5-6 to TRBJ2-7; TRBD2 aligns across 7 bases. In germline, CDR1 is SGHDT, CDR2 YYEEEE. V was clipped by 3 bases and J by 9 bases; unmatched bases: 12. There are 14 residues in the CDR3. CDR3 residues: CASSSLASLAGQYF. The CDR3 nucleotides are TGTGCCAGCAGCTCACTAGCGTCCTTGGCTGGGCAGTACTTC.

The chain has TRBV12-3 or TRBV12-4 and TRBJ2-3, with D perhaps matching TRBD2 (6 bases). CDR3 size: 12 residues. Trimming stripped 4 bases from V and 8 bases from J, with 10 bases between. CDR3 region: CASSSAGSTQYF. The CDR3 nucleotides are TGTGCCAGCAGTTCGGCGGGATCTACGCAGTATTTT.

The CDR3 DNA follows: TGTGCCAGCAGCGTAGGCGGTTGGGAGGAAGCTTTCTTT. Amino acid sequence: CASSVGGWEEAFF. J is TRBJ1-1 and V is TRBV9; D call uncertain. This CDR3 has 13 residues. Trimming removed 0 bases at V and 8 bases at J, with 11 bases between. Germline CDR1 is SGDLS and CDR2 is YYNGEE.

Worth noting for this clone: At one end the junction does not follow the germline gene, possibly because of a read error. The chain links TRBV7-8 to TRBJ1-2; D is possibly TRBD1 (6 bases). The V gene's germline CDR1 is SGHVS and CDR2 FQNEAQ. The CDR3 has 14 residues. The CDR3 sequence is CANSPGQSNYGYTF. CDR3 in DNA: TGTGCCAACAGCCCAGGACAGTCTAACTATGGCTACACCTTC.

The chain employs TRBV5-3 and TRBJ1-5; TRBD1 might be the D (6 bases). TRBV5-3 is identified as an open reading frame with a role that is uncertain. The CDR3 sequence is 16 residues long. The V and J ends lost 5 bases and 0 bases respectively, with 15 bases between them. In DNA, the CDR3 is TGTGCCAGAAGAAAAGACAGGACGTATAGCAATCAGCCCCAGCATTTT. Translation gives CARRKDRTYSNQPQHF.

The chain links TRBV19 to TRBJ1-5, with TRBD1 matching 10 bases. Germline CDR1 reads LNHDA; CDR2 reads SQIVND (reference sequence). This CDR3 has 16 residues. The V segment lost 5 bases and the J segment 3 bases; nucleotides outside the gene matches: 7. CDR3 coding DNA: TGTGCCAGTAGTTCGGGACAGGGGCTTAACAATCAGCCCCAGCATTTT. It yields the protein CASSSGQGLNNQPQHF.

V usage is TRBV4-3 and J usage is TRBJ2-2, with 7 bases that match TRBD1. The CDR3 runs to 16 residues. V dropped 0 bases and J dropped 3; count of bases not matched to a gene: 4. Per germline, CDR1 LGHNA and CDR2 YSLEER. CDR3 in amino acids: CASSQDLGTDTGELFF. The DNA for the CDR3 is TGCGCCAGCAGCCAAGATCTCGGGACAGACACCGGGGAGCTGTTTTTT.

The chain recombines TRBV10-2 with TRBJ1-2; D not certain. Germline loops: CDR1 WSHSY, CDR2 SAAADI. Trimming pared 6 bases from V and 7 bases from J, leaving 21 bases between. This CDR3 has 15 residues. The CDR3 is CASRDPLGRGSGYTF. For the CDR3, the DNA is TGCGCCAGCAGGGACCCACTAGGGAGAGGTAGTGGCTACACCTTC.

Written as DNA, the CDR3 is TGTGCCAGCAGCCCAGGGACAGTCAGAGCTAATGAAAAACTGTTTTTT. Translation: CASSPGTVRANEKLFF. The rearrangement links TRBV7-6 to TRBJ1-4; 7 bases match TRBD1. Germline V gene lookup returns CDR1 SGHVS and CDR2 FNYEAQ. Germline trimming cut 5 bases from V and 3 bases from J; bases unmatched to any gene: 9. The CDR3 runs to 16 residues.